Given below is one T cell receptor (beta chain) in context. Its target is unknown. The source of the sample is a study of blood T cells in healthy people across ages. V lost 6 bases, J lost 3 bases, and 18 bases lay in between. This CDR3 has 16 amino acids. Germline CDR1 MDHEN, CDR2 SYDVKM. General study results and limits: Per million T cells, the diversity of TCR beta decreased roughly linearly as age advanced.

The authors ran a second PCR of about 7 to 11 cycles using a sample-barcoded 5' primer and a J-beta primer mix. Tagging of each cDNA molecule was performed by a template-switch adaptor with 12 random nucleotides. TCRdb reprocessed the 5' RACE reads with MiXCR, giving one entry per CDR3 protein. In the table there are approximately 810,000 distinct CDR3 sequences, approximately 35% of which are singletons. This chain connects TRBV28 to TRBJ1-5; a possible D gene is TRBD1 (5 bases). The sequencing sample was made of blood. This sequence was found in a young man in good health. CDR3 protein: CASRIGTRGNNQPQHF. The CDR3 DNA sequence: TGTGCCAGCAGAATAGGGACCCGTGGGAACAATCAGCCCCAGCATTTT.